The T cell receptor (beta chain) described here comes from a study of neurological immune-mediated disorders. Regarding the study as a whole: In HTLV-1-associated myelopathy, TCR clonal expansion was greatest, whereas multiple sclerosis had the least, falling below healthy controls. None of the CDR3 amino acid sequences in expanded clones turned up in more than one subject, which points to private repertoires in all groups.

This clonotype was recorded at least ten times. The target antigen is unknown. The team produced cDNA through 5'RACE using 10-nucleotide random UMIs. TCRdb fed the 5' RACE reads into MiXCR, producing one record per CDR3 protein. This table has about 30,000 distinct CDR3 sequences, about 16% appearing once. Stored at -80 C, 2 million PBMCs were the source of the unsorted libraries. The sequence was collected from an older man in good health. Sequenced material: PBMCs.

In DNA, the CDR3 is TGTGCCAGCAAGGGGGGGACTGGAAACACCATATATTTT. This gives the protein CASKGGTGNTIYF. The chain joins TRBV6-5 to TRBJ1-3, with a possible D match to TRBD1 (6 bases). V was trimmed by 7 bases and J by 2 bases, leaving 9 bases between them. The V gene's germline CDR1 is MNHEY and CDR2 SVGAGI. The CDR3 loop spans 13 amino acids.